The present T cell receptor beta chain was sequenced within a study of blood T cell repertoires in COVID-19. A few counts support this clone. TCRdb's table, derived via immunoSEQ multiplex PCR, lists solely in-frame clones and lacks some. This sample has 300,000 to 400,000 clones, with more than 75% found just once. The receptor was derived from a woman aged 18-30 years who had recovered from COVID-19. Sample: PBMCs or T cells enriched from blood (not recorded which).

CDR3 protein: CASSFQGLAGNTEAFF. The CDR3 DNA is TGTGCCAGCAGCTTCCAGGGACTAGCGGGGAACACTGAAGCTTTCTTT. The chain employs TRBV7-8 and TRBJ1-1, with D tentatively TRBD1 (5 bases). CDR1 SGHVS and CDR2 FQNEAQ come from the germline V gene. Trimming stripped 3 bases from V and 1 base from J, with 15 bases between. The length of the CDR3 is 16 residues. The whole variable domain, remainder taken from reference TRBV7-8 and TRBJ1-1, is GAGVSQSPRYKVAKRGQDVALRCDPISGHVSLFWYQQALGQGPEFLTYFQNEAQLDKSGLPSDRFFAERPEGSVSTLKIQRTQQEDSAVYLCASSFQGLAGNTEAFFGQGTRLTVV.